This TCR beta chain was obtained from a study of OX40 agonist ivuxolimab in advanced cancers. As for the study in general: The patients got ivuxolimab, which is an agonistic anti-OX40 (CD134) antibody. Intravenous ivuxolimab at 0.01 to 10 mg/kg was given to patients every 2 weeks.

V shed 2 bases and J shed 7 bases, with 15 bases lying between them. Germline CDR1 ENHRY, CDR2 SYGVKD. The CDR3 loop spans 15 amino acids. Profiled with immunoSEQ multiplex PCR; TCRdb holds only in-frame clones, not every one. The sample includes 35,000 to 50,000 clones, 85% to 90% of them seen just once. This clone has a single count. What it binds is not known. Patients were excluded for autoimmune disease history or systemic immunosuppression. Study results and limitations: Some patients without response likewise showed low normalized clonal expansion.

This chain uses TRBV10-3 with TRBJ2-1; D might be TRBD2 (5 bases). This receptor was obtained from an adult with an advanced solid tumor such as melanoma, head and neck, liver or kidney cancer. Material: CD4+ or CD8+ T cells sorted from blood, obtained in a trial of the OX40 agonist ivuxolimab. This CDR3 reads CAISEPSLRANEQFF. CDR3 nucleotides: TGTGCCATCAGTGAGCCTAGCTTGAGGGCTAATGAGCAGTTCTTC.